This entry lists 25 T cell receptor beta chains sequenced from one sample in a study of blood T cell repertoires in COVID-19. The method was immunoSEQ multiplex PCR; TCRdb's version includes in-frame clones alone and lacks a portion of them. The repertoire holds 250,000 to 300,000 clones, with about 88% as singletons. What was sequenced was peripheral blood. The receptors originated from a woman in her twenties or thirties with COVID-19, enrolled during active disease.

The chain combines TRBV20-1 with TRBJ2-7, with no clear D. The CDR3 spans 14 residues. V gave up 3 bases and J gave up 1 base, with 13 bases separating them. Germline V gene sequence: CDR1 DFQATT, CDR2 SNEGSKA (reference sequence). CDR3 sequence reads: CSASEIQSSYEQYF. The DNA for the CDR3 is TGCAGTGCTAGTGAAATACAGAGTTCCTACGAGCAGTACTTC.

The chain is built from TRBV4-3 and TRBJ2-2, with D tentatively TRBD2 (7 bases). The V gene lost 0 bases and the J gene lost 4 bases, with 15 bases spanning the gap. The CDR3 length is 17 residues. Germline CDR1 and CDR2: LGHNA and YSLEER. CDR3 sequence: CASSQEGGQGGTGELFF. The CDR3 nucleotides are TGCGCCAGCAGCCAAGAGGGGGGGCAGGGAGGCACCGGGGAGCTGTTTTTT.

The chain is built from TRBV28 and TRBJ1-5; perhaps TRBD1 as D (5 bases). The CDR3 has 14 residues. The germline CDR1 and CDR2 sequences are MDHEN and SYDVKM. Trimming stripped 7 bases from V and 0 bases from J, with 10 bases between. CDR3: CASIRGISNQPQHF. The CDR3 nucleotides are TGTGCCAGCATACGGGGGATTAGCAATCAGCCCCAGCATTTT.

The CDR3 DNA reads TGCGCCAGCAGTGCAGTCCAGGATACACCCTACGAGCAGTACTTC. As protein: CASSAVQDTPYEQYF. This chain links TRBV10-2 with TRBJ2-7; D is unclear. CDR1 and CDR2 (germline): WSHSY, SAAADI. The CDR3 spans 15 residues. V was trimmed by 4 bases and J by 2 bases, leaving 15 bases between them.

V is TRBV7-9 and J is TRBJ1-1, with D hard to call. The V end lost 1 base, the J end lost 4 bases, and 13 bases lay between the germline ends. The germline V gene has CDR1 SEHNR and CDR2 FQNEAQ (reference sequence). The CDR3 extends over 15 amino acids. The CDR3 reads CASSLGPHWATEAFF. CDR3 DNA: TGTGCCAGCAGCTTAGGCCCCCATTGGGCCACTGAAGCTTTCTTT.

CDR3 DNA sequence: TGCGCCAGCAGCCAAGTCGGGGGAGGGCCCCAGCAGTTCTTC. Its translation is CASSQVGGGPQQFF. This sequence joins TRBV4-1 and TRBJ2-1, with 7 bases lining up with TRBD2. Germline V CDR1 and CDR2: MGHRA, YSYEKL. The CDR3 consists of 14 residues. Trimming removed 1 base from V and 11 bases from J; junction bases left unmatched: 8.

The chain couples TRBV28 to TRBJ1-2; 8 positions match TRBD1. This CDR3 has 17 amino acids. Per the germline V gene, CDR1 is MDHEN and CDR2 is SYDVKM. Germline trimming cut 4 bases from V and 3 bases from J; bases unmatched to any gene: 13. CDR3 sequence reads: CASSSPPGGESDYGYTF. DNA of the CDR3: TGTGCCAGCAGTTCTCCCCCAGGGGGCGAGTCGGACTATGGCTACACCTTC.

This clone was recorded once. This rearrangement joins TRBV5-1 to TRBJ2-1; TRBD2 might be the D (6 bases). Germline V gives CDR1 SGHRS, CDR2 YFSETQ. V was pared by 0 bases and J by 2 bases, with 9 bases between. The CDR3 is made up of 15 amino acids. The CDR3 loop is CASSLDLAAYNEQFF. The DNA of the CDR3 is TGCGCCAGCAGCTTGGATTTAGCGGCCTACAATGAGCAGTTCTTC.

The chain combines TRBV18 with TRBJ1-5; perhaps TRBD1 as D (5 bases). Trimming stripped 2 bases from V and 5 bases from J, with 19 bases between. CDR1 is KGHSH, CDR2 LQKENI, per germline. The CDR3 is 17 amino acids. This CDR3 reads CASSPGLFQGMDQPQHF. The CDR3 DNA sequence: TGTGCCAGCTCACCAGGGTTGTTTCAGGGAATGGATCAGCCCCAGCATTTT.

The chain recombines TRBV10-1 with TRBJ1-6, with 10 positions matching TRBD1. The J segment lost 7 bases and the V segment lost 9 bases, leaving 3 bases of the junction unmatched. Germline values: CDR1 WNHNN, CDR2 SYGVQD (reference sequence). CDR3 length: 13 residues. The CDR3 nucleotides read TGCGCCAGGGGACAGGGGAAAAATTCACCCCTCCACTTT. Its translation: CARGQGKNSPLHF.

This chain connects TRBV4-1 to TRBJ2-7, with 8 bases aligning to TRBD1. Germline values: CDR1 MGHRA, CDR2 YSYEKL. Unmatched junction bases numbered 7, after V lost 0 bases and J lost 6 bases. This CDR3 is 15 amino acids long. The CDR3 is CASSQDDRGAGEQYF. The CDR3 nucleotides read TGCGCCAGCAGCCAAGACGACAGGGGCGCCGGCGAGCAGTACTTC.

This clone has just a few counts. The chain couples TRBV5-1 to TRBJ2-7, with D perhaps TRBD1 (7 bases). Trimming removed 3 bases at V and 6 bases at J, with 16 bases between. This CDR3 is built from 14 residues. The germline V gene has CDR1 SGHRS and CDR2 YFSETQ. The CDR3: CASSWSSRGVEQYF. In DNA, the CDR3 is TGCGCCAGCAGCTGGAGTAGCAGGGGGGTCGAGCAGTACTTC. Full variable domain (outside the CDR3, taken from reference TRBV5-1 and TRBJ2-7): KAGVTQTPRYLIKTRGQQVTLSCSPISGHRSVSWYQQTPGQGLQFLFEYFSETQRNKGNFPGRFSGRQFSNSRSEMNVSTLELGDSALYLCASSWSSRGVEQYFGPGTRLTVT.

This chain connects TRBV28 to TRBJ1-1; D remains ambiguous. V was trimmed by 2 bases and J by 7 bases, leaving 11 bases between them. Germline V CDR1 and CDR2: MDHEN, SYDVKM. This CDR3 region has 13 residues. CDR3 in DNA: TGTGCCAGCAGTTTAATGCACTCCAATGAAGCTTTCTTT. It yields the protein CASSLMHSNEAFF. The full variable domain, with the rest looked up from reference TRBV28 and TRBJ1-1, is DVKVTQSSRYLVKRTGEKVFLECVQDMDHENMFWYRQDPGLGLRLIYFSYDVKMKEKGDIPEGYSVSREKKERFSLILESASTNQTSMYLCASSLMHSNEAFFGQGTRLTVV.

The chain recombines TRBV5-4 with TRBJ1-2, with 9 bases aligning to TRBD1. The ends lost 3 bases at V and 5 bases at J; junction bases unmatched: 5. This CDR3 is 14 amino acids long. Germline loops: CDR1 SGHNT, CDR2 YYREEE (reference sequence). The CDR3 is CASSWRDRAYGYTF. CDR3 nucleotide sequence: TGTGCCAGCAGCTGGAGGGACAGGGCTTATGGCTACACCTTC. The full variable domain, rest sourced from reference TRBV5-4 and TRBJ1-2, is ETGVTQSPTHLIKTRGQQVTLRCSSQSGHNTVSWYQQALGQGPQFIFQYYREEENGRGNFPPRFSGLQFPNYSSELNVNALELDDSALYLCASSWRDRAYGYTFGSGTRLTVV.

The chain employs TRBV19 and TRBJ1-5, with a possible D match to TRBD1 (5 bases). The ends were cut back, 6 bases at V and 2 bases at J, with 14 bases in the middle. The CDR3 has 15 residues. Germline V lookup: CDR1 LNHDA, CDR2 SQIVND (reference sequence). The CDR3 bases are TGTGCCAGTAGCCGGGGGTCCGCGGGCAATCAGCCCCAGCATTTT. Translated, it gives CASSRGSAGNQPQHF. The full variable domain, completed using reference TRBV19 and TRBJ1-5, is DGGITQSPKYLFRKEGQNVTLSCEQNLNHDAMYWYRQDPGQGLRLIYYSQIVNDFQKGDIAEGYSVSREKKESFPLTVTSAQKNPTAFYLCASSRGSAGNQPQHFGDGTRLSIL.

This chain connects TRBV19 to TRBJ1-1, with a possible D match to TRBD1 (5 bases). Per the germline V gene, CDR1 is LNHDA and CDR2 is SQIVND (reference sequence). The CDR3 length is 13 residues. V lost 3 bases and J 1 base, leaving 6 bases between the germline ends. CDR3: CASSMTANTEAFF. CDR3 in DNA: TGTGCCAGTAGTATGACAGCGAACACTGAAGCTTTCTTT.

The chain uses TRBV28 and TRBJ1-4; D call uncertain. The CDR3 extends over 18 amino acids. V was clipped by 5 bases and J by 0 bases, with 19 bases between them. Germline values: CDR1 MDHEN, CDR2 SYDVKM. For the CDR3, the DNA is TGTGCCAGCAGTCGTCCGTACAGAGAGCCCGCAACTAATGAAAAACTGTTTTTT. It yields the protein CASSRPYREPATNEKLFF.

On this clone itself: The same CDR3 can be traced to other DNA sequences in this sample. The chain uses TRBV24-1 and TRBJ1-2, with 9 positions matching TRBD1. The V and J ends lost 3 bases and 7 bases, in that order; junction bases with no gene match: 2. The germline CDR1 and CDR2 sequences are KGHDR and SFDVKD. CDR3 size: 13 residues. The CDR3 region is CATSDGTGLGYTF. Here the CDR3 DNA reads TGTGCCACCAGTGATGGGACAGGGCTTGGCTACACCTTC.

The CDR3 spells CASNTQGRGEAFF. As DNA, the CDR3 is TGTGCCAGCAACACCCAGGGACGGGGGGAAGCTTTCTTT. V usage is TRBV12-3 or TRBV12-4 and J usage is TRBJ1-1; maybe TRBD1 (5 bases). CDR3 size: 13 residues. The V and J ends lost 7 bases and 8 bases respectively, with 17 bases between them.

J is TRBJ1-4 and V is TRBV7-9, with D unclear. The CDR3 extends over 11 amino acids. From germline, CDR1 is SEHNR and CDR2 FQNEAQ (reference sequence). V was trimmed by 5 bases and J by 4 bases, leaving 2 bases between them. CDR3 coding DNA: TGTGCCAGCAGCCATAATGAAAAACTGTTTTTT. It specifies CASSHNEKLFF. Together with reference TRBV7-9 and TRBJ1-4, the CDR3 gives the full variable domain: DTGVSQNPRHKITKRGQNVTFRCDPISEHNRLYWYRQTLGQGPEFLTYFQNEAQLEKSRLLSDRFSAERPKGSFSTLEIQRTEQGDSAMYLCASSHNEKLFFGSGTQLSVL.

The CDR3 bases are TGTGCCACCGGGTGGGGGCGCAACACTGAAGCTTTCTTT. Amino acid sequence: CATGWGRNTEAFF. The chain has TRBV6-5 and TRBJ1-1, with a possible D match to TRBD1 (6 bases). The length of the CDR3 is 13 residues. Trimming took off 10 bases at V and 2 bases at J, with 14 bases between the two ends. Germline V gene data show CDR1 as MNHEY and CDR2 as SVGAGI.

The chain joins TRBV29-1 to TRBJ2-3; D remains ambiguous. CDR1 SQVTM and CDR2 ANQGSEA come from the germline V gene. Trimming took off 3 bases at V and 3 bases at J, with 13 bases between the two ends. This CDR3 has 14 residues. The DNA for the CDR3 is TGCAGCGTTGAGTCGCCAGGTAGGACAGATACGCAGTATTTT. Protein: CSVESPGRTDTQYF.

V usage is TRBV3-1 (or the pseudogene TRBV3-2) and J usage is TRBJ1-6; TRBD1 matches at 7 bases. The CDR3 is 15 residues long. V lost 2 bases and J lost 7; bases outside the gene matches: 5. Germline CDR1 is LGHDT and CDR2 is YNNKEL (reference sequence). This CDR3 reads CASSQPPGQNSPLHF. DNA of the CDR3: TGTGCCAGCAGCCAACCCCCGGGACAGAATTCACCCCTCCACTTT.

In DNA form, the CDR3 reads TGTGCCAGTAAGCCTCGAGCCGGGACAGGGCGCGACGAGCAGTACTTC. Protein product: CASKPRAGTGRDEQYF. The chain couples TRBV19 to TRBJ2-7; TRBD1 matches at 9 bases. This CDR3 is built from 16 residues. CDR1 and CDR2 (germline): LNHDA, SQIVND (reference sequence). Germline trimming cut 7 bases from V and 5 bases from J; bases unmatched to any gene: 15. The full variable domain, completed using reference TRBV19 and TRBJ2-7, is DGGITQSPKYLFRKEGQNVTLSCEQNLNHDAMYWYRQDPGQGLRLIYYSQIVNDFQKGDIAEGYSVSREKKESFPLTVTSAQKNPTAFYLCASKPRAGTGRDEQYFGPGTRLTVT.

This sequence joins TRBV11-2 and TRBJ2-7; D possibly corresponds to TRBD1 (6 bases). The CDR3 totals 14 residues. Germline assignment: CDR1 SGHAT and CDR2 FQNNGV. The germline V and J ends were trimmed by 5 bases and 6 bases, with 17 bases remaining between them. The CDR3 protein is CASSPNPGAGEQYF. Here the CDR3 DNA reads TGTGCCAGCAGCCCCAACCCAGGGGCTGGCGAGCAGTACTTC.